The rows below give T cell receptor beta chains drawn from one sample of a study of blood T cell repertoires in COVID-19. Profiling relied on immunoSEQ multiplex PCR, and the TCRdb table lists in-frame clones only, not all of them. The profile shows about 400,000 clones, nearly 90% of them singletons. The sample consisted of PBMCs or T cells enriched from blood (not recorded which). These receptors were taken from a woman in her thirties or forties with acute COVID-19. The CDR3 runs from the conserved cysteine through the conserved F or W. The D gene is left open where the match is weak. Clone size is given for some rows only: seen once, a few or many times, or a class if the clone is expanded.

D	V	size	J	CDR3	DNA
-	TRBV30	-	TRBJ2-1	CAWSLTLYNEQFF	TGTGCCTGGAGCCTAACCCTATACAATGAGCAGTTCTTC
TRBD2	TRBV5-1	-	TRBJ2-1	CASSFRLAGVGNEQFF	TGCGCCAGCAGCTTCAGACTAGCGGGGGTGGGGAATGAGCAGTTCTTC
-	TRBV11-3	-	TRBJ2-1	CASSPGGRDEQFF	TGTGCCAGCAGCCCCGGTGGGCGGGATGAGCAGTTCTTC
TRBD2	TRBV29-1	-	TRBJ2-1	CSVDLAGDEQFF	TGCAGCGTTGATCTAGCGGGGGATGAGCAGTTCTTC
TRBD1	TRBV5-6	-	TRBJ2-7	CASSLNPPWTGHSYEQYF	TGTGCCAGCAGCTTGAACCCCCCATGGACAGGGCACTCCTACGAGCAGTACTTC
-	TRBV19	-	TRBJ1-6	CASSGTGGNNSPLHF	TGTGCCAGTAGTGGTACAGGCGGTAATAATTCACCCCTCCACTTT
-	TRBV15	-	TRBJ2-2	CATSRDPRTGELFF	TGTGCCACCAGCAGAGATCCCCGCACCGGGGAGCTGTTTTTT
TRBD1	TRBV12-3/TRBV12-4	-	TRBJ1-2	CASRTGVDYGYTF	TGTGCCAGCAGGACAGGGGTAGACTATGGCTACACCTTC
-	TRBV19	-	TRBJ1-6	CASNRQTPNSPLHF	TGTGCCAGTAATCGGCAGACACCAAATTCACCCCTCCACTTT
-	TRBV3-1/TRBV3-2	-	TRBJ1-2	CASSPTGTKGYTF	TGTGCCAGCAGCCCCACAGGGACAAAAGGCTACACCTTC
TRBD2	TRBV7-6	once	TRBJ2-1	CASSLMGGGSEQFF	TGTGCCAGCAGCTTGATGGGGGGAGGGAGTGAGCAGTTCTTC
TRBD1	TRBV6-5	few	TRBJ2-2	CASSTYRGRGGELFF	TGTGCCAGCAGTACCTACAGGGGGCGAGGCGGGGAGCTGTTTTTT
-	TRBV5-1	-	TRBJ2-1	CASSFGDIEQFF	TGCGCCAGCAGCTTTGGGGACATTGAGCAGTTCTTC
-	TRBV2	-	TRBJ2-3	CASRTIDTQYF	TGTGCCAGCAGGACTATAGATACGCAGTATTTT
TRBD2	TRBV3-1/TRBV3-2	-	TRBJ2-5	CASSPTTSGGEYQETQYF	TGTGCCAGCAGCCCAACGACTAGCGGGGGGGAGTACCAAGAGACCCAGTACTTC
-	TRBV6-5	-	TRBJ1-2	CASGGRDGYTF	TGTGCCAGCGGAGGGAGGGATGGCTACACCTTC